This T cell receptor beta chain was observed in a study of response to subunit inactivated influenza vaccine. Germline CDR1 is KGHDR and CDR2 is SFDVKD. After removal of 6 bases from V and 5 bases from J, the junction contained 8 bases not matched to a gene. CDR3 size: 15 residues. MiXCR, applied by TCRdb to the RT-PCR reads, yields one record per CDR3 protein. The table lists about 650,000 distinct CDR3 sequences, less than 15% of them singletons. This chain joins TRBV24-1 and TRBJ2-1; 8 positions agree with TRBD1. The sample was PBMCs from blood, taken 14 days before vaccination. The TCR comes from a man between 45 and 60 years old who received an inactivated influenza vaccine. CDR3 in DNA: TGTGCCACCAGTACCGACAGGGGTTTACACAATGAGCAGTTCTTC. It specifies CATSTDRGLHNEQFF.